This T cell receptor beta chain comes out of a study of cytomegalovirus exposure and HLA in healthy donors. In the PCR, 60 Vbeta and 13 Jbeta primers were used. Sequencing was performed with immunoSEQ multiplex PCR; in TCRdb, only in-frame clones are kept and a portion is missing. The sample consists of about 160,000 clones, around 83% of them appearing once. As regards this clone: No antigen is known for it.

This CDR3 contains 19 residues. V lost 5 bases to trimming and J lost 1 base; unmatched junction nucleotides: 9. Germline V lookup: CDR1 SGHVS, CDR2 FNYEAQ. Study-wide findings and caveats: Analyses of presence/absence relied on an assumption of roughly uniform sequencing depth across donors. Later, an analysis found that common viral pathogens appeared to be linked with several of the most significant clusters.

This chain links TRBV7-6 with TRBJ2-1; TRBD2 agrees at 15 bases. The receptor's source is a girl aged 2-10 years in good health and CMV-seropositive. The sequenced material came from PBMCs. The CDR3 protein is CASSTGLAGGLMSYNEQFF. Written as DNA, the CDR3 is TGTGCCAGCAGCACGGGACTAGCGGGAGGCCTAATGTCCTACAATGAGCAGTTCTTC.